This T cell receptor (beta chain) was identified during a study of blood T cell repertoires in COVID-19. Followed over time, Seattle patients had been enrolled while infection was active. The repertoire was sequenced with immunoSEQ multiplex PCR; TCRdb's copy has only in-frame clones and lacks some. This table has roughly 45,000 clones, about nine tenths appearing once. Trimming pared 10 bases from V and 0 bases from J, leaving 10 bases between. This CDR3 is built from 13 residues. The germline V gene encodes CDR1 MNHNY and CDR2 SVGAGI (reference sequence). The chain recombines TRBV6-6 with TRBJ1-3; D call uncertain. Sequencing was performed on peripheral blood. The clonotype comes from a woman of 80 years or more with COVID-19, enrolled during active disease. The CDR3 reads CATRGSSGNTIYF. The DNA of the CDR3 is TGTGCCACCCGAGGGAGCTCTGGAAACACCATATATTTT.